These 32 T cell receptor beta chains came from one sample sequenced in a study of shared clonotypes between healthy human individuals (dated by TCRdb to the early 2020s). Library preparation used the immunoSEQ multiplex PCR assay. TCRdb holds this immuneACCESS table with in-frame rearrangements only. Some clones are missing; in checked studies, unresolved V genes explain under half, and the rest has no known cause. This sample comprises millions of clones, 85% to 95% of them detected only once. Under 0.45% of the sample is taken by the ten largest. Sample: naive CD4+ T cells from PBMCs. Read against the paper, the sample's cell subset or site label means: CD45RA+ positively selected. The receptors derive from a man between 18 and 29 years old in good health. Some clones in this sample may be carry-over from other donors' samples.

The V gene is TRBV6-6, the J gene TRBJ1-1, with TRBD1 as a possible D gene (5 bases). With 5 bases removed from V and 3 bases from J, the gap between germline ends came to 10 bases. The germline CDR1 and CDR2 sequences are MNHNY and SVGAGI (reference sequence). The CDR3 covers 13 residues. In DNA, the CDR3 is TGTGCCAGCAGTGCAGGGTGGGACACTGAAGCTTTCTTT. It encodes CASSAGWDTEAFF.

The chain joins TRBV27 to TRBJ1-5; TRBD1 matches 8 bases. V shed 6 bases, J shed 8 bases, and the junction held 12 bases outside the gene matches. In germline, CDR1 is MNHEY, CDR2 SMNVEV (reference sequence). This CDR3 is built from 15 residues. Written as DNA, the CDR3 is TGTGCCAGCAGCCCGCGGACAGGGTCACTTGAGCCCCAGCATTTT. This encodes CASSPRTGSLEPQHF.

This clone was counted once. The chain couples TRBV19 to TRBJ1-4; a possible D gene is TRBD1 (6 bases). Germline V CDR1 and CDR2: LNHDA, SQIVND (reference sequence). CDR3 size: 14 residues. V was cut by 5 bases and J by 7 bases, with 14 bases left in between. CDR3 nucleotides: TGTGCCAGTAGTCTCCGACAGGTTGGTGAAAAACTGTTTTTT. It encodes CASSLRQVGEKLFF.

The V gene is TRBV18, the J gene TRBJ1-4, with unresolved D. The V and J ends lost 0 bases and 7 bases respectively, with 9 bases between them. The CDR3 has 14 residues. The germline V gene encodes CDR1 KGHSH and CDR2 LQKENI. CDR3: CASSPPGDPEKLFF. The CDR3 DNA reads as TGTGCCAGCTCACCACCGGGAGACCCTGAAAAACTGTTTTTT.

Only a few counts were recorded for this clone. The chain joins TRBV7-2 to TRBJ1-3; D is uncertain. Trimming took 5 bases from V and 0 from J, leaving 14 bases between them. The CDR3 sequence is 16 residues long. In germline, CDR1 is SGHTA, CDR2 FQGNSA. CDR3 DNA sequence: TGTGCCAGCAGCCCAGCAGCGGCCTACTCTGGAAACACCATATATTTT. Protein product: CASSPAAAYSGNTIYF.

This chain connects TRBV5-1 to TRBJ1-1, with TRBD1 matching 8 bases. The CDR3 consists of 15 residues. Germline V gives CDR1 SGHRS, CDR2 YFSETQ. V lost 0 bases and J lost 1; bases outside the gene matches: 2. In nucleotides, the CDR3 is TGCGCCAGCAGCTTGGCCCAGGGGGCGAACACTGAAGCTTTCTTT. Protein sequence: CASSLAQGANTEAFF.

The genes are TRBV28 and TRBJ2-7; D gene unclear. CDR3 length: 15 amino acids. V shed 2 bases and J shed 3 bases, with 14 bases lying between them. Germline assignment: CDR1 MDHEN and CDR2 SYDVKM. In nucleotides, the CDR3 is TGTGCCAGCAGTTTAAGTGGCACCTTGGGCTACGAGCAGTACTTC. Amino acid sequence: CASSLSGTLGYEQYF.

A remark on this clone: Other DNA variants within this sample encode the same CDR3. This chain connects TRBV7-3 to TRBJ2-1, with 8 positions matching TRBD1. Trimming cost V 5 bases and J 4 bases; bases outside gene matches: 7. The CDR3 has 15 residues. Germline V gene lookup returns CDR1 SGHTA and CDR2 FQGTGA. CDR3 sequence (DNA): TGTGCCAGCAGCCCCCAGGGGGCGACTTACAATGAGCAGTTCTTC. It encodes CASSPQGATYNEQFF.

In its sample, this clone was seen once. The V and J genes are TRBV5-4 and TRBJ2-5; D is possibly TRBD2 (6 bases). The DNA matches TRBJ2-7 better at its end, which makes the J call doubtful. CDR1 SGHNT and CDR2 YYREEE come from the germline V gene (reference sequence). The CDR3 totals 13 residues. The CDR3 DNA sequence: TGTGCCAGCAGGATTAGCGGCTCCTACGAGCAGTACTTC. Translating it yields CASRISGSYEQYF.

This clone was detected once. CDR3 sequence: CASSQFGEPKNIQYF. In DNA form, the CDR3 reads TGCGCCAGCAGCCAATTCGGGGAACCCAAAAACATTCAGTACTTC. V usage is TRBV4-3 and J usage is TRBJ2-4; TRBD2 might be the D (5 bases). Trimming took 2 bases from V and 2 from J, leaving 10 bases between them. The CDR3 consists of 15 residues. Germline values: CDR1 LGHNA, CDR2 YSLEER.

The chain joins TRBV7-6 to TRBJ2-7, with 8 nucleotides matching TRBD2. The CDR3 runs 14 residues. V shed 2 bases and J 1 base; nucleotides not matched to a gene: 1. Germline V lookup: CDR1 SGHVS, CDR2 FNYEAQ. The DNA for the CDR3 is TGTGCCAGCAGCTTAAGCGGGAGTTCCTACGAGCAGTACTTC. Protein: CASSLSGSSYEQYF.

J is TRBJ1-2 and V is TRBV5-1; 11 bases match TRBD1. CDR1 and CDR2 (germline): SGHRS, YFSETQ. Trimming at V came to 4 bases and at J to 4 bases, leaving 6 bases not matched to a gene. The CDR3 consists of 15 residues. CDR3 region: CASSPDRGPFYGYTF. In nucleotides, the CDR3 is TGCGCCAGCAGCCCGGACAGGGGGCCGTTCTATGGCTACACCTTC.

This clone has a single count. The chain uses TRBV7-8 and TRBJ1-3, with D unclear. This CDR3 region has 13 residues. V lost 3 bases and J lost 8, with 11 bases in between. Per germline, CDR1 SGHVS and CDR2 FQNEAQ. The CDR3 nucleotides are TGTGCCAGCAGCTTTGGCAGGAGCTACACCATATATTTT. It codes for CASSFGRSYTIYF.

The chain has TRBV6-6 and TRBJ1-1; D may be TRBD1 (5 bases). Deletions cut 5 bases from V and 4 bases from J, with 14 bases between. This CDR3 spans 14 amino acids. Germline V gene sequence: CDR1 MNHNY, CDR2 SVGAGI (reference sequence). The CDR3 loop is CASSPQGGPTEAFF. The CDR3 nucleotides read TGTGCCAGCAGTCCGCAGGGCGGCCCCACTGAAGCTTTCTTT.

The J gene is TRBJ2-1, the V gene TRBV6-6; D tentatively fits TRBD1 or TRBD2 (5 bases each). There are 15 residues in the CDR3. V was trimmed by 6 bases and J by 1 base, leaving 13 bases between them. From germline, CDR1 is MNHNY and CDR2 SVGAGI (reference sequence). CDR3 coding DNA: TGTGCCAGCAGCCGGGGCCGCCAGTCCTACAATGAGCAGTTCTTC. Residues: CASSRGRQSYNEQFF.

The chain combines TRBV18 with TRBJ1-3, with D possibly TRBD1 on 6 matching bases. The V end was cut by 3 bases, the J end by 3 bases, with 15 bases between. The germline gives CDR1 KGHSH, CDR2 LQKENI. This CDR3 spans 16 amino acids. The CDR3 sequence: CASSPPGGARGNTIYF. The DNA for the CDR3 is TGTGCCAGCTCACCCCCGGGGGGGGCGCGTGGAAACACCATATATTTT.

This chain joins TRBV18 and TRBJ1-1, with no clear D. The V gene's germline CDR1 is KGHSH and CDR2 LQKENI. This CDR3 has 15 residues. Trimming took off 6 bases at V and 4 bases at J, with 18 bases between the two ends. The CDR3 is CASSRRGTLGTEAFF. The CDR3 DNA follows: TGTGCCAGCTCCCGACGGGGAACTCTGGGCACTGAAGCTTTCTTT.

A remark on this clone: The sample carries other DNA sequences with the same CDR3. The genes are TRBV2 and TRBJ2-7; D tentatively reads TRBD1 or TRBD2 (6 bases each). The CDR3 sequence is 12 residues long. Germline lookup yields CDR1 SNHLY and CDR2 FYNNEI. V was cut by 6 bases and J by 4 bases, with 10 bases left in between. In DNA form, the CDR3 reads TGTGCCAGCAGCCAGGGGACTTACGAGCAGTACTTC. This codes for CASSQGTYEQYF.

This chain joins TRBV9 and TRBJ2-7; TRBD2 matches at 7 bases. This CDR3 has 15 residues. V shed 7 bases and J 0 bases; nucleotides not matched to a gene: 10. Germline V gene sequence: CDR1 SGDLS, CDR2 YYNGEE. For the CDR3, the DNA is TGTGCCAGCGCGCGGGGGAACTTCCTCTCCTACGAGCAGTACTTC. Translation gives CASARGNFLSYEQYF.

The chain joins TRBV9 to TRBJ1-1, with D perhaps matching TRBD1 (6 bases). Per the germline V gene, CDR1 is SGDLS and CDR2 is YYNGEE. The CDR3 loop spans 13 amino acids. V lost 4 bases to trimming and J lost 3 bases, with 10 bases between them. Written as DNA, the CDR3 is TGTGCCAGCAGCTACACAGGGTACACTGAAGCTTTCTTT. It translates to CASSYTGYTEAFF.

Comments on this clone: The same CDR3 is also encoded by other DNA sequences in this sample. The genes are TRBV5-6 and TRBJ1-1; 7 bases fit TRBD1. CDR1 and CDR2 from the germline V gene are SGHDT and YYEEEE. Unmatched junction bases numbered 1, after V lost 1 base and J lost 4 bases. The CDR3 extends over 13 amino acids. Written as DNA, the CDR3 is TGTGCCAGCAGCTTGTCAGGGGGCACTGAAGCTTTCTTT. As protein: CASSLSGGTEAFF.

The rearrangement joins TRBV28 to TRBJ2-2; unclear D gene. Germline V gene data show CDR1 as MDHEN and CDR2 as SYDVKM. V dropped 10 bases and J dropped 0 bases, with 9 bases sitting between them. The CDR3 contains 13 residues. The CDR3 loop reads CATPSSNTGELFF. The CDR3, as DNA: TGTGCCACACCTTCCTCGAACACCGGGGAGCTGTTTTTT.

The chain uses TRBV7-2 and TRBJ2-5, with 14 bases that match TRBD2. The germline V gene has CDR1 SGHTA and CDR2 FQGNSA. This CDR3 has 16 residues. The trim removed 3 bases at V and 4 bases at J, leaving 4 bases unmatched. As DNA, the CDR3 is TGTGCCAGCAGCTTTCCCGGACTAGCGGGAGGAGAGACCCAGTACTTC. It specifies CASSFPGLAGGETQYF.

This clone was detected once. CDR3 in amino acids: CASSKESGGYEQYF. The CDR3 region has the DNA TGTGCCAGCAGTAAGGAGTCAGGGGGATACGAGCAGTACTTC. The chain combines TRBV7-2 with TRBJ2-7; 7 bases fit TRBD1. Germline V gene data show CDR1 as SGHTA and CDR2 as FQGNSA. V dropped 6 bases and J dropped 4; count of bases not matched to a gene: 9. The CDR3 totals 14 residues.

In regard to this clone: Other DNA sequences of this sample code for an identical CDR3. The chain couples TRBV5-1 to TRBJ1-2; the D gene is possibly TRBD1 (5 bases). V lost 0 bases to trimming and J lost 4 bases, with 10 bases between them. Germline V gene data show CDR1 as SGHRS and CDR2 as YFSETQ. This CDR3 comprises 14 residues. This CDR3 reads CASSLETGPYGYTF. CDR3 nucleotides: TGCGCCAGCAGCTTGGAAACAGGCCCCTATGGCTACACCTTC.

CDR3 bases: TGTGCCAGCAGTGACAACAGGGTGGGAGAGACCCAGTACTTC. Translation gives CASSDNRVGETQYF. The chain combines TRBV6-4 with TRBJ2-5; tentative D call: TRBD1 (6 bases). The length of the CDR3 is 14 residues. Trimming cost V 2 bases and J 4 bases, with 11 bases left between them. The V gene's germline CDR1 is MRHNA and CDR2 SNTAGT.

The chain links TRBV18 to TRBJ2-7; the D call may be TRBD1 or TRBD2 (5 bases each). This CDR3 is 15 amino acids long. CDR1 and CDR2 (germline): KGHSH, LQKENI. With 3 bases removed from V and 1 base from J, the gap between germline ends came to 13 bases. The CDR3 protein is CASSPTGTPSYEQYF. The CDR3 nucleotides are TGTGCCAGCTCACCTACCGGGACGCCTTCCTACGAGCAGTACTTC.

The CDR3 spells CASSQTPNSYNEQFF. The CDR3 DNA follows: TGCGCCAGCAGCCAGACTCCTAACTCCTACAATGAGCAGTTCTTC. The J gene is TRBJ2-1, the V gene TRBV5-1; no firm D call. The germline V gene has CDR1 SGHRS and CDR2 YFSETQ. This CDR3 contains 15 residues. Trimming cost V 4 bases and J 0 bases, with 11 bases left between them.

This rearrangement joins TRBV7-3 to TRBJ2-2, with TRBD2 as a possible D gene (6 bases). The CDR3 extends over 14 amino acids. V was trimmed by 2 bases and J by 4 bases, leaving 8 bases between them. Germline V gene lookup returns CDR1 SGHTA and CDR2 FQGTGA. The CDR3 nucleotides read TGTGCCAGCAGCTTACAGGGACTCACCGGGGAGCTGTTTTTT. Its protein is CASSLQGLTGELFF.

This sequence joins TRBV19 and TRBJ2-1; a possible D gene is TRBD2 (5 bases). Trimming stripped 6 bases from V and 8 bases from J, with 17 bases between. The CDR3 loop spans 14 amino acids. Germline V gene lookup returns CDR1 LNHDA and CDR2 SQIVND (reference sequence). Here the CDR3 DNA reads TGTGCCAGTAGGTGGAGTCAGGCGGGTGATGAGCAGTTCTTC. Translated: CASRWSQAGDEQFF.

Written as DNA, the CDR3 is TGCGCCAGCAGCCTGAGGGGGACAGGTCTTAATTCACCCCTCCACTTT. This gives the protein CASSLRGTGLNSPLHF. This chain links TRBV5-1 with TRBJ1-6; 8 bases map to TRBD1. The junction had 9 bases not matched to a gene; V was cut back by 4 bases and J by 6 bases. The germline gives CDR1 SGHRS, CDR2 YFSETQ. CDR3 size: 16 residues.

The gene calls are TRBV4-1 and TRBJ2-1, with 10 bases matching TRBD2. Germline trimming cut 1 base from V and 2 bases from J; bases unmatched to any gene: 8. The CDR3 consists of 18 residues. The germline V gene has CDR1 MGHRA and CDR2 YSYEKL. The CDR3 protein is CASSQGVRTSGTYNEQFF. For the CDR3, the DNA is TGCGCCAGCAGCCAAGGCGTCAGGACTAGCGGAACCTACAATGAGCAGTTCTTC.